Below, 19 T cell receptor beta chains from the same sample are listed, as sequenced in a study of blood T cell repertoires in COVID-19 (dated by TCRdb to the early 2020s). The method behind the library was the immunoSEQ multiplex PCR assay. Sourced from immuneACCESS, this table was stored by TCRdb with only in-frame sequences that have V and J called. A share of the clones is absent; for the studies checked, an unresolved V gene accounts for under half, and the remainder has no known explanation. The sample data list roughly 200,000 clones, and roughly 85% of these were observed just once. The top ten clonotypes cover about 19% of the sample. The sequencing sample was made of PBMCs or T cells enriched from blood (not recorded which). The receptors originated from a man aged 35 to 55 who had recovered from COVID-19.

CDR3 amino acids: CASSFGQGNSYEQYF. DNA for the CDR3: TGTGCCAGCAGCTTTGGACAGGGTAACTCCTACGAGCAGTACTTC. The chain is built from TRBV5-4 and TRBJ2-7; 8 nucleotides agree with TRBD1. This CDR3 region has 15 residues. With V trimmed by 2 bases and J by 0 bases, 4 bases remained unmatched. Germline V gene lookup returns CDR1 SGHNT and CDR2 YYREEE (reference sequence).

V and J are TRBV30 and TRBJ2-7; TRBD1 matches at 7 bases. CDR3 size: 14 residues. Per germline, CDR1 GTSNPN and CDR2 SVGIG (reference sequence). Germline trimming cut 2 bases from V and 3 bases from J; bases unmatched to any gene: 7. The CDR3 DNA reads TGTGCCTGGAGTCCGGGACAGATAAACTACGAGCAGTACTTC. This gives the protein CAWSPGQINYEQYF.

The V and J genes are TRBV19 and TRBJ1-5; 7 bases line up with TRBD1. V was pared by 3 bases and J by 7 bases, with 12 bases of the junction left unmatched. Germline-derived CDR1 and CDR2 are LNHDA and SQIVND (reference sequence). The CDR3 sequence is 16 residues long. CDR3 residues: CASSIRGKGGYQPQHF. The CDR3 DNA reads TGTGCCAGTAGTATCCGGGGGAAAGGGGGCTACCAGCCCCAGCATTTT. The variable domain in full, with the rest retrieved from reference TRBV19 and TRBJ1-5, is DGGITQSPKYLFRKEGQNVTLSCEQNLNHDAMYWYRQDPGQGLRLIYYSQIVNDFQKGDIAEGYSVSREKKESFPLTVTSAQKNPTAFYLCASSIRGKGGYQPQHFGDGTRLSIL.

Written as DNA, the CDR3 is TGTGCCAGCAGCTCCGGGACAGGAGGGGGGCAGTATTTT. It encodes CASSSGTGGGQYF. The chain recombines TRBV7-3 with TRBJ2-3, with 8 bases aligning to TRBD1. The ends lost 4 bases at V and 11 bases at J; junction bases unmatched: 8. In germline, CDR1 is SGHTA, CDR2 FQGTGA. The CDR3 runs 13 residues.

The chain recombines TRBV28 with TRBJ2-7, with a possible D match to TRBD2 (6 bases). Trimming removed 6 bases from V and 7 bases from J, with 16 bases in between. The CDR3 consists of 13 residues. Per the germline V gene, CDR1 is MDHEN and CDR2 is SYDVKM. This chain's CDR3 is CASSQDWAGEQYF. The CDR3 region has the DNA TGTGCCAGCAGCCAAGATTGGGCGGGGGAGCAGTACTTC.

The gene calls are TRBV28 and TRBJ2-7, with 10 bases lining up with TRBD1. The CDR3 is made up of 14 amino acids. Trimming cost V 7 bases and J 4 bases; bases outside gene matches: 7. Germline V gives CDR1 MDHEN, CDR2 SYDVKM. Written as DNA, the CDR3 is TGTGCCAGCAAGACAGGGGGCGGGTGGTACGAGCAGTACTTC. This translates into CASKTGGGWYEQYF.

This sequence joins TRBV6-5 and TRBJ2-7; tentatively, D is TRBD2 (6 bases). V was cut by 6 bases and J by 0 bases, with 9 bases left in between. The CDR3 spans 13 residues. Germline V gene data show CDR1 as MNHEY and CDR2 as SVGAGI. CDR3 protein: CASSPTSSYEQYF. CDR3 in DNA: TGTGCCAGCAGCCCGACTAGCTCCTACGAGCAGTACTTC.

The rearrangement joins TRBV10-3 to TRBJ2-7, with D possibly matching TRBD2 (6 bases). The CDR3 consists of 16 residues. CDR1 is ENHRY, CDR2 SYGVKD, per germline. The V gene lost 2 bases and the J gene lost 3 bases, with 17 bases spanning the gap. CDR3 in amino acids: CAISERAGRSIYEQYF. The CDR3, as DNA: TGTGCCATCAGTGAGAGGGCAGGGAGGAGTATCTACGAGCAGTACTTC.

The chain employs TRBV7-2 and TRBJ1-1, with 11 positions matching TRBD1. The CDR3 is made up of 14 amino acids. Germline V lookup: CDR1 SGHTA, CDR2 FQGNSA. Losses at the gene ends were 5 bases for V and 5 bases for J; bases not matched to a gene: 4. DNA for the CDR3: TGTGCCAGCAGCACGGGGACAGGGGGTACTGAAGCTTTCTTT. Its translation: CASSTGTGGTEAFF. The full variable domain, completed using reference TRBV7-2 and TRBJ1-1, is GAGVSQSPSNKVTEKGKDVELRCDPISGHTALYWYRQSLGQGLEFLIYFQGNSAPDKSGLPSDRFSAERTGGSVSTLTIQRTQQEDSAVYLCASSTGTGGTEAFFGQGTRLTVV.

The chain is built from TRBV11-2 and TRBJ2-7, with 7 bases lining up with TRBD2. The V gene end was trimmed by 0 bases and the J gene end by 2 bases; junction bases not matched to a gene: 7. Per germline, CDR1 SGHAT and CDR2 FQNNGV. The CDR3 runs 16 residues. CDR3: CASSLDPTSAAYEQYF. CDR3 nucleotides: TGTGCCAGCAGCTTAGACCCCACTAGCGCTGCCTACGAGCAGTACTTC.

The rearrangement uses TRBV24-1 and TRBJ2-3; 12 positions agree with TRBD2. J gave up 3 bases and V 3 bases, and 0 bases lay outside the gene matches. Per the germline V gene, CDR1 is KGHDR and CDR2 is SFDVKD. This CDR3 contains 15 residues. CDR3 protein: CATSDTSGRTDTQYF. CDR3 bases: TGTGCCACCAGTGATACTAGCGGGAGGACAGATACGCAGTATTTT.

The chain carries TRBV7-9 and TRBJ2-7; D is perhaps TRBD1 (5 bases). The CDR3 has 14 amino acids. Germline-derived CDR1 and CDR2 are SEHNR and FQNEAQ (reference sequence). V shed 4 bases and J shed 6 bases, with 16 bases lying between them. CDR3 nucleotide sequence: TGTGCCAGCAGCTCAACGGACACCCTTGGCGAGCAGTACTTC. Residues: CASSSTDTLGEQYF.

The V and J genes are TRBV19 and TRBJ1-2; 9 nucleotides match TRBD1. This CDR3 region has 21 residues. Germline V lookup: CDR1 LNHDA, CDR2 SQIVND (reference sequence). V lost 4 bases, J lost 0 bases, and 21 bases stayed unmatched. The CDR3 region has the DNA TGTGCCAGTAGTAGGAAGGGGACAGGGCAGGGATCGATCTTAGCTAACTATGGCTACACCTTC. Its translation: CASSRKGTGQGSILANYGYTF.

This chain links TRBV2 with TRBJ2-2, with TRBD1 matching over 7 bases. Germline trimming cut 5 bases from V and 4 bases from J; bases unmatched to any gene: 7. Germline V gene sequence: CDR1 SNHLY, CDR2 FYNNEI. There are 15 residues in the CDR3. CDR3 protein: CASSSPGQTTGELFF. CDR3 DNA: TGTGCCAGCAGTTCACCGGGACAGACCACCGGGGAGCTGTTTTTT.

The CDR3 DNA reads TGTGCCAGCAGCGCCCCCCGGGATCAGCCCCAGCATTTT. Encoded protein: CASSAPRDQPQHF. The chain recombines TRBV9 with TRBJ1-5; D uncertain. Trimming took 3 bases from V and 5 from J, leaving 9 bases between them. Germline CDR1 reads SGDLS; CDR2 reads YYNGEE. The CDR3 covers 13 residues. Drawing the rest from reference TRBV9 and TRBJ1-5, the complete variable domain is DSGVTQTPKHLITATGQRVTLRCSPRSGDLSVYWYQQSLDQGLQFLIQYYNGEERAKGNILERFSAQQFPDLHSELNLSSLELGDSALYFCASSAPRDQPQHFGDGTRLSIL.

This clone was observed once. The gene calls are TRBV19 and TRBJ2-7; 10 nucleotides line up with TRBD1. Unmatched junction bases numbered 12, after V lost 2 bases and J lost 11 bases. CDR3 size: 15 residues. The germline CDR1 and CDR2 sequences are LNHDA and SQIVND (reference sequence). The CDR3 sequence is CASSIPLDRGRSKYF. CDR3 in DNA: TGTGCCAGTAGTATACCCCTCGACAGGGGGCGGTCGAAGTACTTC.

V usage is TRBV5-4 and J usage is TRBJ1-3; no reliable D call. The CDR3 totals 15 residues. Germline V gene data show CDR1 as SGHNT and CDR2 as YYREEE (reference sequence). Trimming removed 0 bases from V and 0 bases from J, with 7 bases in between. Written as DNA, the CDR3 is TGTGCCAGCAGCTTGGACGCAGGCTCTGGAAACACCATATATTTT. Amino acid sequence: CASSLDAGSGNTIYF.

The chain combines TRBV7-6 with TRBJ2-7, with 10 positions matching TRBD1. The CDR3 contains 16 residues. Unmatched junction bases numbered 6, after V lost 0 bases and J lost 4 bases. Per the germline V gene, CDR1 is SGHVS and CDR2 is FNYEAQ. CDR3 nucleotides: TGTGCCAGCAGCTTAGCGTCCGGGACAGGGGTATACGAGCAGTACTTC. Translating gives CASSLASGTGVYEQYF.

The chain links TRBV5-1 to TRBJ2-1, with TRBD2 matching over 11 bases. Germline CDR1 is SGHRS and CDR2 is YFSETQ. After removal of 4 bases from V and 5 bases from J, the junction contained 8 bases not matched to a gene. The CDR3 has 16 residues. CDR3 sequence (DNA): TGCGCCAGCAGCCCTCGGACTAGCGGGTATAACAATGAGCAGTTCTTC. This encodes CASSPRTSGYNNEQFF. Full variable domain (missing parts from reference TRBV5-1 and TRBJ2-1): KAGVTQTPRYLIKTRGQQVTLSCSPISGHRSVSWYQQTPGQGLQFLFEYFSETQRNKGNFPGRFSGRQFSNSRSEMNVSTLELGDSALYLCASSPRTSGYNNEQFFGPGTRLTVL.